The T cell receptor (beta chain) under discussion was sequenced for a study of CD8+ T cells in alopecia areata. Reverse transcription of extracted RNA yielded cDNA, which provided the sequencing template. The assay was immunoSEQ multiplex PCR, and TCRdb's table has in-frame clones only and misses some. The table records 150,000 to 200,000 clones, less than 65% of them present only once. Treatment given: oral pan-JAK inhibitor, 5-10 mg twice daily. Trimming removed 4 bases from V and 7 bases from J, with 13 bases in between. Germline V lookup: CDR1 GTSNPN, CDR2 SVGIG (reference sequence). This CDR3 is 12 amino acids long.

The specimen was CD4+ T cells sorted from blood, collected at week 24, from a patient treated with tofacitinib. This TCR derives from a human donor with alopecia areata. This chain uses TRBV30 with TRBJ1-1; tentatively, D is TRBD1 (5 bases). DNA of the CDR3: TGTGCCTGGAACCAGGGTTCGGTTGAAGCTTTCTTT. It is translated as CAWNQGSVEAFF.